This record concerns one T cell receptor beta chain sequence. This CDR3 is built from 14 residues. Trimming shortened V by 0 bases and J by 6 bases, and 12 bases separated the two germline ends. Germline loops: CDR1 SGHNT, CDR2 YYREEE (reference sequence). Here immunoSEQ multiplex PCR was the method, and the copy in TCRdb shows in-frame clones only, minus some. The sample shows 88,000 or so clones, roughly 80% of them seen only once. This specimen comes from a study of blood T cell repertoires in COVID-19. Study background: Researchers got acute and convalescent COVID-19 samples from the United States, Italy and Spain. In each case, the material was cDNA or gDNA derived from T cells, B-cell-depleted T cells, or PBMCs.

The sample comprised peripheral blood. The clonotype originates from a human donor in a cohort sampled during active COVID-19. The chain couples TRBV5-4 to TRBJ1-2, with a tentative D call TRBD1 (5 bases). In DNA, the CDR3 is TGTGCCAGCAGCTTGGACGGGGGTTTAAATGGCTACACCTTC. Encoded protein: CASSLDGGLNGYTF. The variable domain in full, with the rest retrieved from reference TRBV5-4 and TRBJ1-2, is ETGVTQSPTHLIKTRGQQVTLRCSSQSGHNTVSWYQQALGQGPQFIFQYYREEENGRGNFPPRFSGLQFPNYSSELNVNALELDDSALYLCASSLDGGLNGYTFGSGTRLTVV.